This T cell receptor beta chain was retrieved from a study of T cell changes during pregnancy in multiple sclerosis (dated by TCRdb to about 2019). Background for the entire study: The study looked at changes in the T cell repertoire across pregnancy in women with multiple sclerosis.

Library generation was performed with the immunoSEQ multiplex PCR assay. TCRdb stores this immuneACCESS table with in-frame sequences only. Part of the clones is absent; in the studies checked, under half of the shortfall reflects unresolved V genes, and no reason is known for the rest. The sample has about 64,000 clones on record, less than 95% of them singletons. The ten largest clones add up to around 6.8% of the sample. The CDR3 runs 14 residues from the cysteine to the phenylalanine. This entry keeps only the CDR3 DNA: 42 bases, framed from base 1. A distance of 5 bases separates the germline ends of V and J, which lose 1 base and 0 bases respectively. Based on the germline V gene, the CDR1 and CDR2 sequences are SGHAT and FQNNGV. This clone showed up just once. Its antigen specificity is not known. The sample holds no much larger clone one base away, and base qualities are not on file.

The specimen comprised peripheral blood, sampled in the third trimester of pregnancy. The sequence links TRBV11-2 to TRBJ2-3; the D gene cannot be resolved reliably. This TCR was recovered from a female donor in good health, enrolled as a control in a pregnancy study. CDR3 loop: CASSLVGSTDTQYF. The DNA reads TGTGCCAGCAGCTTAGTGGGCAGCACAGATACGCAGTATTTT.